The 5 T cell receptor beta chains below come from one sample, sequenced in a study of T cell responses to AZD1222 COVID-19 vaccine (dated by TCRdb to 2020 to 2023). This specimen's time point label, interpreted: about 28 days (+/-7) after the second vaccine dose. Receptors were amplified or captured by the immunoSEQ multiplex PCR assay. The source is immuneACCESS, and TCRdb retained only in-frame sequences with V and J called. Part of the clones is not carried over; for the studies checked, unresolved V genes explain less than half of this, and the remainder is unexplained. A total of 120,000 or so clones appear in this sample, about 92% of them only once. Jointly, the top ten make up 5% of the sample. This specimen consisted of peripheral blood, obtained 28 days after the second AZD1222 dose. These receptors came from an adult who received the AZD1222 COVID-19 vaccine.

V usage is TRBV6-5 and J usage is TRBJ2-2; D is undetermined. Trimming took off 2 bases at V and 5 bases at J, with 12 bases between the two ends. The CDR3 contains 15 residues. Per the germline V gene, CDR1 is MNHEY and CDR2 is SVGAGI. CDR3 in DNA: TGTGCCAGCAGTTACAGATCCACCGGGACCGGGGAGCTGTTTTTT. It is translated as CASSYRSTGTGELFF.

This clone came up a few times. CDR3 sequence (DNA): TGTGCCAGCGGACAGCCCAATTCACCCCTCCACTTT. It codes for CASGQPNSPLHF. The rearrangement links TRBV7-6 to TRBJ1-6, with D perhaps matching TRBD1 (6 bases). In germline, CDR1 is SGHVS, CDR2 FNYEAQ. This CDR3 has 12 amino acids. Trimming stripped 8 bases from V and 7 bases from J, with 9 bases between.

The genes are TRBV7-8 and TRBJ1-5; TRBD1 agrees at 8 bases. This CDR3 spans 15 amino acids. V was pared by 5 bases and J by 2 bases, with 5 bases of the junction left unmatched. Germline V gene sequence: CDR1 SGHVS, CDR2 FQNEAQ. For the CDR3, the DNA is TGTGCCAGCAGCCGAGGGGGACAGGGCAATCAGCCCCAGCATTTT. Translated, it gives CASSRGGQGNQPQHF. The entire variable domain, with the rest obtained from reference TRBV7-8 and TRBJ1-5, is as follows: GAGVSQSPRYKVAKRGQDVALRCDPISGHVSLFWYQQALGQGPEFLTYFQNEAQLDKSGLPSDRFFAERPEGSVSTLKIQRTQQEDSAVYLCASSRGGQGNQPQHFGDGTRLSIL.

V usage is TRBV2 and J usage is TRBJ2-2; D unclear. The V and J ends lost 7 bases and 3 bases respectively, with 9 bases between them. Germline CDR1 and CDR2: SNHLY and FYNNEI. This CDR3 has 13 amino acids. As DNA, the CDR3 is TGTGCCAGCAACGGGCGGTACACCGGGGAGCTGTTTTTT. It is translated as CASNGRYTGELFF.

Note on this clone: The sample has other DNA sequences that encode this CDR3 too. V usage is TRBV7-2 and J usage is TRBJ1-3, with a possible D match to TRBD1 (5 bases). V lost 3 bases and J 0 bases, leaving 12 bases between the germline ends. Germline loops: CDR1 SGHTA, CDR2 FQGNSA. This CDR3 spans 16 amino acids. Written as DNA, the CDR3 is TGTGCCAGCAGCTTGGGCAGGGCTAGCTCTGGAAACACCATATATTTT. This sequence encodes CASSLGRASSGNTIYF.